This TCR beta chain was documented in a study of T cell changes during pregnancy in multiple sclerosis. Trimming took off 3 bases at V and 2 bases at J, with 7 bases between the two ends. The CDR3 has 13 residues. Germline lookup yields CDR1 MNHNY and CDR2 SVGAGI (reference sequence). Ten or more counts support this clone. The data were produced by immunoSEQ multiplex PCR, yet TCRdb's version contains in-frame clones alone and is incomplete. The repertoire includes fewer than 90,000 clones, 80% to 95% of them detected once, and 1.3% to 1.5% sits in the top ten. The specimen was peripheral blood, collected in the third trimester of pregnancy. This rearrangement joins TRBV6-6 to TRBJ1-1; no firm D call. The TCR comes from a female donor in good health, enrolled as a control in a pregnancy study. CDR3 protein: CASSYEGNTEAFF. Here the CDR3 DNA reads TGTGCCAGCAGTTATGAGGGCAACACTGAAGCTTTCTTT.